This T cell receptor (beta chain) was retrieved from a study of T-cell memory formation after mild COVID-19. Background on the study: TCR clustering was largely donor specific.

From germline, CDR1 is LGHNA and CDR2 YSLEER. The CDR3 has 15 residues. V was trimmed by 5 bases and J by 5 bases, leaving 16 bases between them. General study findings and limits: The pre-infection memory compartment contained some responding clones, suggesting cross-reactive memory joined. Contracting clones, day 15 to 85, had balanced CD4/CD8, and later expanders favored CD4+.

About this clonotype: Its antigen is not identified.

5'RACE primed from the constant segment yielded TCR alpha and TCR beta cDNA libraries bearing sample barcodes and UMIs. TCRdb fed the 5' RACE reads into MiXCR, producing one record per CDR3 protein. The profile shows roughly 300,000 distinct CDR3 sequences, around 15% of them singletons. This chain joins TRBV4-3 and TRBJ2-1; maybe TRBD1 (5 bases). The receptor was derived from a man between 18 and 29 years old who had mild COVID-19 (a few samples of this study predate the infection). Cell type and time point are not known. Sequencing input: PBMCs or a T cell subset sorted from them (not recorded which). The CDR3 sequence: CASSKQGVPHNEQFF. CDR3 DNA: TGCGCCAGCAGCAAGCAAGGGGTTCCCCACAATGAGCAGTTCTTC.